This paragraph reports one T cell receptor (beta chain). No antigen is known for it. The input lacks base qualities; no much larger clone sits a single base away. The CDR3 contains 15 residues, cysteine and phenylalanine counted. Only the CDR3 part of the read is kept: 45 bases, read in frame from the first base. CDR1 and CDR2 were assigned from the germline V gene (reference sequence) as MNHNY and SVGAGI. V is cut back by 4 bases and J by 2 bases, with 6 bases in the junction unmatched. The record originates from a study of shared clonotypes between healthy human individuals (dated by TCRdb to about 2020). Describing the broader study: A few men and two women, aged 18 to 49 years, made up the cohort. For each donor, three plates each were used for CD4 naive and CD4 memory, two plates were used for CD8 naive, and one plate was used for CD8 memory. To estimate repertoire size and how much clonotype sharing occurs between individuals, the study deeply sequenced the blood TCR repertoires of about 5 healthy adults. Different laboratories and diverse techniques were used to prepare libraries and sequence TCR repertoires, to increase sequencing depth and limit assay-specific biases. Each donor's leukapheresis produced roughly between roughly 0.85 and 10 billion PBMCs.

Healthy HIV-negative adults with no recently reported acute infections or vaccinations were included as donors. Only Caucasian adults living in Nashville, Tennessee, USA were represented among the donors. Magnetic negative selection was used to enrich CD4+ T cells, after which naive cells were positively selected on CD45RA and the negative fraction became the memory subset. Blood was collected by leukapheresis, and PBMCs were isolated by Ficoll-Histopaque density gradient centrifugation and then cryopreserved in liquid nitrogen vapor phase. Analytical flow cytometry was used to check the purity and quantity of every magnetically sorted T cell population. Each sorted fraction had its genomic DNA isolated and then quantified by UV absorbance on a Nanodrop 2000c. Paper-wide results and their limitations: Even with the large sequencing depth, rarefaction of the sorted-subset datasets indicated that sequencing was incomplete. Clonotypes shared by all four sorted-subset donors showed higher generation probabilities than non-shared clonotypes. Pairwise subsampling indicated that sequencing depth was expected to affect the degree of clonotype sharing among donors. The genetic and exposure-history diversity represented was limited by the small number of donors. Approximately 5% of naive CD4, around 3.5% of naive CD8, roughly 2.4% of memory CD4, and roughly 0.4% of memory CD8 clonotypes were shared across four donors. Naive subsets generally had larger estimated clonotype richness than memory subsets. Sampling was restricted to blood, and TCR repertoires in tissue are likely to differ from TCR repertoires in blood.

Using the deep immunoSEQ assay, TCR CDR3 regions were amplified from genomic DNA by multiplex PCR. Genomic DNA extracted from each cell subset was distributed evenly over all wells of several immunoSEQ 96-well plates, and each plate served as one replicate. For sorted subsets, 200 to 250 ng genomic DNA, equal to tens of thousands of T cell genomes, was loaded into each replicate PCR. The purified libraries were quantified using a Qubit 3.0 fluorometer, sized with a Bioanalyzer 2100, and then quantified again using the KAPA Library Quantification kit. Each immunoSEQ 96-well plate was sequenced on its own single-read 150-cycle Illumina NextSeq 550 flow cell. Regarding the original processing steps: The immunoSEQ output contained only junctional sequences without quality scores, so filtering could not match that applied to full-length reads. To assign V/J genes and CDR3, sequences were annotated against IMGT germline references using PyIR, a Python wrapper for IgBLAST v1.9. Reads were removed for weak V/J assignments (E-value above 1e-6), missing CDR3, stop codons, out-of-frame junctions, or ambiguous translated residues. A V3J clonotype was defined by an identical inferred V gene, J gene, and CDR3 amino acid sequence. Percentage overlap between repertoires was calculated by dividing the number of shared unique clonotypes by the size of the smaller repertoire. Richness of each repertoire was evaluated using RTK rarefaction, the Chao1 estimator, and Recon v2.1 estimates of unobserved clonotypes. Generation probabilities for all TCRbeta clonotypes obtained by the gDNA method from a handful of donors were computed using OLGA. TCRdb obtained this table from immuneACCESS and retained in-frame rearrangements with V and J assigned. These tables miss some clones; where compared with another copy, unresolved V genes account for less than half of the shortfall, and the remainder is unexplained. That table gives V, J and clone size, and the DNA gave D and trimming. The sample profile shows 2 million to 2.5 million clones; about 94% of them were found once. The ten top clones hold roughly 0.13% of the sample.

The TCR originated in a man between 18 and 29 years old in good health. This chain joins TRBV6-6 to TRBJ2-5; 8 nucleotides in the junction match TRBD1. Sample: naive CD4+ T cells sorted from blood. The sample's cell subset or site label is to be understood as: CD45RA+ positively selected. The CDR3 reads as follows: CASSSRQGWQETQYF. The DNA sequence is given as TGTGCCAGCAGTTCAAGACAGGGGTGGCAAGAGACCCAGTACTTC.